These 21 T cell receptor beta chains share one sample of origin, sequenced in a study of shared clonotypes between healthy human individuals. TCRdb's table, derived via immunoSEQ multiplex PCR, lists solely in-frame clones and lacks some. The sample carries roughly 2 million clones, 95% recorded once. The specimen was naive CD4+ T cells sorted from blood. The subset here: CD45RA+ positively selected. The receptors were sampled from a man aged 18-30 years in good health.

In its sample, this clone was seen once. The gene calls are TRBV6-6 and TRBJ2-3; the D gene is possibly TRBD1 (6 bases). Deletions cut 2 bases from V and 3 bases from J, with 12 bases between. The CDR3 runs 15 residues. Germline CDR1 is MNHNY and CDR2 is SVGAGI (reference sequence). Here the CDR3 reads CASSYIQGGTDTQYF. CDR3 DNA sequence: TGTGCCAGCAGTTACATACAGGGTGGGACAGATACGCAGTATTTT.

The V gene is TRBV2, the J gene TRBJ2-1, with 9 bases lining up with TRBD2. CDR1 SNHLY and CDR2 FYNNEI come from the germline V gene. V was pared by 3 bases and J by 1 base, with 7 bases of the junction left unmatched. The CDR3 length is 17 residues. In DNA, the CDR3 is TGTGCCAGCAGTGACGTGAGCGGGGGGCCTTCCTACAATGAGCAGTTCTTC. Its protein product is CASSDVSGGPSYNEQFF.

V is TRBV28 and J is TRBJ2-4, with D perhaps TRBD1 or TRBD2 (7 bases each). Germline CDR1 reads MDHEN; CDR2 reads SYDVKM. CDR3 size: 11 residues. V shed 9 bases and J shed 8 bases, with 11 bases lying between them. CDR3 sequence (DNA): TGTGCCAGGACAGGGAGGGACATTCAGTACTTC. It specifies CARTGRDIQYF.

Notes on this clone: The same CDR3 arises from other DNA sequences in this sample as well. The chain uses TRBV11-2 and TRBJ1-6, with D perhaps TRBD1 (5 bases). The ends were cut back, 4 bases at V and 7 bases at J, with 14 bases in the middle. This CDR3 is built from 15 residues. CDR1 and CDR2 from the germline V gene are SGHAT and FQNNGV. The CDR3 here is CASSYLQGGNSPLHF. The CDR3 bases are TGTGCCAGCAGCTACCTCCAGGGTGGCAATTCACCCCTCCACTTT.

This rearrangement joins TRBV19 to TRBJ1-5; D call uncertain. Germline CDR1 reads LNHDA; CDR2 reads SQIVND (reference sequence). This CDR3 is built from 15 residues. With 5 bases removed from V and 0 bases from J, the gap between germline ends came to 11 bases. CDR3: CASSRDISSNQPQHF. DNA for the CDR3: TGTGCCAGTAGTCGTGACATATCTAGCAATCAGCCCCAGCATTTT.

J is TRBJ2-5 and V is TRBV7-2, with D perhaps matching TRBD1 or TRBD2 (5 bases each). Germline CDR1 and CDR2: SGHTA and FQGNSA. Trimming removed 5 bases at V and 7 bases at J, with 17 bases between. The CDR3 length is 14 residues. CDR3 amino acids: CASSPGTALGTQYF. In DNA form, the CDR3 reads TGTGCCAGCAGCCCCGGGACGGCTTTGGGGACCCAGTACTTC.

V usage is TRBV5-6 and J usage is TRBJ2-4, with TRBD1 as a possible D gene (5 bases). Germline CDR1 and CDR2: SGHDT and YYEEEE. Deletions cut 2 bases from V and 9 bases from J, with 21 bases between. This CDR3 region has 16 residues. The CDR3 bases are TGTGCCAGCAGCTTATACTCCCTCCCAGGGCAGGCCATTCAGTACTTC. Translation: CASSLYSLPGQAIQYF. The full variable domain, rest sourced from reference TRBV5-6 and TRBJ2-4, is DAGVTQSPTHLIKTRGQQVTLRCSPKSGHDTVSWYQQALGQGPQFIFQYYEEEERQRGNFPDRFSGHQFPNYSSELNVNALLLGDSALYLCASSLYSLPGQAIQYFGAGTRLSVL.

The rearrangement uses TRBV11-1 and TRBJ1-6; weak D call: TRBD1 (5 bases). CDR1 is SGHAT and CDR2 is FQDESV in the germline V gene (reference sequence). Trimming stripped 6 bases from V and 0 bases from J, with 12 bases between. The CDR3 contains 16 residues. This CDR3 is CASRDDSGSYNSPLHF. The CDR3 nucleotides are TGTGCCAGCAGGGACGACAGCGGCTCCTATAATTCACCCCTCCACTTT.

The J gene is TRBJ1-5, the V gene TRBV7-9, with D maybe TRBD1 (5 bases). Looked up from germline, CDR1 is SEHNR and CDR2 is FQNEAQ (reference sequence). V was clipped by 4 bases and J by 2 bases, with 15 bases between them. The CDR3 extends over 16 amino acids. CDR3 in amino acids: CASSSNRGDGNQPQHF. CDR3 coding DNA: TGTGCCAGCAGCTCGAACCGGGGCGACGGCAATCAGCCCCAGCATTTT.

CDR3 loop: CAWSRQGVTTGELFF. CDR3 in DNA: TGTGCCTGGAGCAGGCAGGGGGTGACCACCGGGGAGCTGTTTTTT. The chain recombines TRBV30 with TRBJ2-2; 7 bases fit TRBD1. This CDR3 comprises 15 residues. Germline V gene data show CDR1 as GTSNPN and CDR2 as SVGIG (reference sequence). With V trimmed by 3 bases and J by 4 bases, 8 bases remained unmatched.

The CDR3 DNA sequence: TGTGCCAGCAGTAACAGTCTGAGCGCAGATACGCAGTATTTT. Translation gives CASSNSLSADTQYF. The chain joins TRBV6-5 to TRBJ2-3; D ambiguous. Germline-derived CDR1 and CDR2 are MNHEY and SVGAGI. This CDR3 comprises 14 residues. Trimming stripped 5 bases from V and 4 bases from J, with 13 bases between.

This CDR3 reads CASSVAYRGHSGANVLTF. The CDR3, as DNA: TGTGCCAGCAGCGTAGCATACAGGGGCCACTCTGGGGCCAACGTCCTGACTTTC. This chain uses TRBV9 with TRBJ2-6; 7 bases map to TRBD1. Unmatched junction bases numbered 6, after V lost 0 bases and J lost 0 bases. Germline loops: CDR1 SGDLS, CDR2 YYNGEE. This CDR3 spans 18 amino acids.

This clone was observed a few times. The chain is built from TRBV10-3 and TRBJ2-7; 9 nucleotides align to TRBD1. The V and J ends lost 10 bases and 7 bases, in that order; junction bases with no gene match: 14. The germline V gene has CDR1 ENHRY and CDR2 SYGVKD. This CDR3 comprises 14 residues. In nucleotides, the CDR3 is TGTGCCACTGTGGGGACAGGGCCTACCTTTGAGCAGTACTTC. Its protein is CATVGTGPTFEQYF.

V usage is TRBV30 and J usage is TRBJ1-1, with TRBD1 matching 8 bases. V trimming: 2 bases; J trimming: 8 bases; junction bases outside the gene matches: 13. This CDR3 has 15 amino acids. The germline CDR1 and CDR2 sequences are GTSNPN and SVGIG (reference sequence). CDR3 DNA sequence: TGTGCCTGGAGTCTTCATGGACAGGGAGCCCCCGAAGCTTTCTTT. Translated, it gives CAWSLHGQGAPEAFF.

In DNA, the CDR3 is TGTGCCAGCAGACAGGGATTCGTCTATAATTCACCCCTCCACTTT. Its protein product is CASRQGFVYNSPLHF. The chain links TRBV6-5 to TRBJ1-6, with D perhaps matching TRBD1 (6 bases). Germline V gene sequence: CDR1 MNHEY, CDR2 SVGAGI. The V gene lost 6 bases and the J gene lost 3 bases, with 12 bases spanning the gap. The CDR3 consists of 15 residues.

The gene calls are TRBV27 and TRBJ2-7, with 9 bases that match TRBD1. Germline values: CDR1 MNHEY, CDR2 SMNVEV (reference sequence). CDR3 length: 15 amino acids. The J segment lost 3 bases and the V segment lost 0 bases, leaving 3 bases of the junction unmatched. In DNA form, the CDR3 reads TGTGCCAGCAGTTTATCGTGGACAGGGGACTACGAGCAGTACTTC. Translation gives CASSLSWTGDYEQYF.

This rearrangement joins TRBV6-5 to TRBJ2-5, with 8 bases matching TRBD2. Germline lookup yields CDR1 MNHEY and CDR2 SVGAGI. The J segment lost 3 bases and the V segment lost 6 bases, leaving 6 bases of the junction unmatched. The CDR3 loop spans 14 amino acids. The CDR3 region is CASRPGGEEETQYF. The CDR3 DNA reads TGTGCCAGCAGGCCCGGGGGGGAGGAAGAGACCCAGTACTTC.

V is TRBV5-1 and J is TRBJ1-2, with 7 bases identical to TRBD1. CDR3 length equals 15 residues. Germline CDR1 and CDR2: SGHRS and YFSETQ. Trimming took 2 bases from V and 2 from J; bases not matched to a gene: 6. CDR3 region: CASSLDGQVNYGYTF. As DNA, the CDR3 is TGCGCCAGCAGCTTAGACGGACAGGTCAACTATGGCTACACCTTC.

This clone has only one observation. The CDR3 nucleotides are TGTGCCAGCAGCCTCCCTGGACTAGCGGGAAGTGAGACCCAGTACTTC. This gives the protein CASSLPGLAGSETQYF. The chain is built from TRBV14 and TRBJ2-5; 12 bases map to TRBD2. The length of the CDR3 is 16 residues. Germline assignment: CDR1 SGHDN and CDR2 FVKESK. J was trimmed by 5 bases and V by 4 bases; bases with no gene match: 8.

This rearrangement joins TRBV11-3 to TRBJ2-2, with 13 bases aligning to TRBD2. Trimming at V came to 3 bases and at J to 1 base, leaving 5 bases not matched to a gene. CDR1 and CDR2 (germline): SGHNT, YENEEA. CDR3 length equals 18 residues. The CDR3 coding sequence is TGTGCCAGCAGCTTCGGACTAGCGGGAGAGGGGAACACCGGGGAGCTGTTTTTT. Translated, it gives CASSFGLAGEGNTGELFF.

J is TRBJ2-3 and V is TRBV5-1; 8 bases align to TRBD1. The length of the CDR3 is 15 residues. In germline, CDR1 is SGHRS, CDR2 YFSETQ. V trimming: 5 bases; J trimming: 6 bases; junction bases outside the gene matches: 11. CDR3 sequence (DNA): TGCGCCAGCAGGCCCGGGACAGGCTATTGGGATACGCAGTATTTT. This translates into CASRPGTGYWDTQYF.